This T cell receptor (beta chain) was sequenced during a study of a mutant IDH1 vaccine in newly diagnosed glioma. Looking at the study overall: In some groups vaccination began 4-6 weeks post-radiotherapy; others received it with temozolomide. Patients' prior therapy spanned radiotherapy, temozolomide, or both; most underwent both.

Germline CDR1 MNHNS, CDR2 SASEGT. Between the trimmed V and J ends, which lost 1 base and 0 bases, there was a span of 3 bases. CDR3 length equals 13 residues. Time point: week 35, safety follow-up. What each vaccine dose contained was 300 ug of mutant IDH1 20-mer peptide, accompanied by topical imiquimod. Each astrocytoma in the donors was new, WHO grade 3 or 4, IDH1-mutant and ATRX-lost. General study results and limits: Changes in the top peripheral T cell clonotypes seemingly had no bearing on pseudoprogression.

A remark on this clone: Its antigen is not known.

Method: immunoSEQ multiplex PCR; TCRdb's copy keeps in-frame clones and lacks some. The sample lists approximately 50,000 clones; 79% were seen once. This clonotype was sampled from a man in his forties or fifties with glioma. This chain connects TRBV6-1 to TRBJ1-2; D remains ambiguous. The sequencing here drew on PBMCs, taken from a glioma patient whose treatment included an IDH1 peptide vaccine. The CDR3 DNA is TGTGCCAGCAGTGAAGATGCTAACTATGGCTACACCTTC. It encodes CASSEDANYGYTF.